Listed here are 24 T cell receptor beta chains from one sample, sequenced in a study of Tregs in tolerant kidney transplant recipients. Sequencing was performed with immunoSEQ multiplex PCR; in TCRdb, only in-frame clones are kept and a portion is missing. The data show about 120,000 clones, with roughly 93% seen just once and approximately 0.54% held by the top ten. The sequencing input was CD4+ T cells from blood. Source of these receptors: a human donor in good health.

The J gene is TRBJ2-5, the V gene TRBV29-1; D perhaps matches TRBD1 (6 bases). V was trimmed by 2 bases and J by 5 bases, leaving 12 bases between them. The CDR3 contains 13 residues. Germline assignment: CDR1 SQVTM and CDR2 ANQGSEA. The CDR3 region has the DNA TGCAGCGTTGAACAGGGGCTTGGCGAGACCCAGTACTTC. It codes for CSVEQGLGETQYF.

The V gene is TRBV16, the J gene TRBJ1-1, with no clear D. CDR1 is KGHSY and CDR2 is FQNENV in the germline V gene. V was pared by 2 bases and J by 2 bases, with 6 bases between. This CDR3 is 13 amino acids long. CDR3 amino acids: CASSQNFNTEAFF. The CDR3 region has the DNA TGTGCCAGCAGCCAAAATTTTAACACTGAAGCTTTCTTT.

This chain joins TRBV27 and TRBJ2-3; D gene uncertain. V lost 6 bases to trimming and J lost 10 bases, with 14 bases between them. This CDR3 spans 12 amino acids. The germline CDR1 and CDR2 sequences are MNHEY and SMNVEV (reference sequence). The CDR3 protein is CASRPLLGAQYF. CDR3 DNA: TGTGCCAGCAGACCCCTCTTAGGCGCGCAGTATTTT.

The V and J genes are TRBV12-5 and TRBJ2-4, with D possibly matching TRBD2 (7 bases). The V and J ends lost 7 bases and 6 bases respectively, with 22 bases between them. CDR1 LGHNT and CDR2 FRNRAP come from the germline V gene. CDR3 length: 16 amino acids. The CDR3 loop is CASAWAGGGLTNIQYF. CDR3 bases: TGTGCTAGTGCCTGGGCTGGGGGGGGGCTGACAAACATTCAGTACTTC. Complete variable domain (other parts from reference TRBV12-5 and TRBJ2-4): DARVTQTPRHKVTEMGQEVTMRCQPILGHNTVFWYRQTMMQGLELLAYFRNRAPLDDSGMPKDRFSAEMPDATLATLKIQPSEPRDSAVYFCASAWAGGGLTNIQYFGAGTRLSVL.

This clone was seen a single time. The chain has TRBV2 and TRBJ1-1; no clear D. Germline V gives CDR1 SNHLY, CDR2 FYNNEI. V was pared by 6 bases and J by 5 bases, with 7 bases between. The CDR3 consists of 11 residues. The CDR3 loop is CASRGMTEAFF. The CDR3, as DNA: TGTGCCAGCAGAGGGATGACTGAAGCTTTCTTT.

This chain uses TRBV2 with TRBJ1-2, with 7 bases matching TRBD1. Germline V gives CDR1 SNHLY, CDR2 FYNNEI. V was pared by 3 bases and J by 7 bases, with 11 bases of the junction left unmatched. The CDR3 runs to 15 residues. CDR3 coding DNA: TGTGCCAGCAGTGAGAGGGCAGGGGGAATGGGTGGCTACACCTTC. Translated: CASSERAGGMGGYTF.

This chain connects TRBV5-4 to TRBJ1-5; D is unresolved. The CDR3 sequence is 15 residues long. Trimming stripped 4 bases from V and 4 bases from J, with 15 bases between. From germline, CDR1 is SGHNT and CDR2 YYREEE (reference sequence). CDR3 loop: CASSRTPGLNQPQHF. The CDR3 DNA is TGTGCCAGCAGCCGGACCCCGGGTCTTAATCAGCCCCAGCATTTT.

The chain carries TRBV19 and TRBJ1-2; D is uncertain. The CDR3 length is 13 residues. Deletions cut 7 bases from V and 8 bases from J, with 17 bases between. Germline CDR1 LNHDA, CDR2 SQIVND (reference sequence). This CDR3 is CASIGGRSLGYTF. CDR3 nucleotides: TGTGCCAGTATTGGCGGACGTTCCTTAGGCTACACCTTC.

The count of this clone is one. The chain uses TRBV18 and TRBJ1-6; 8 bases are shared with TRBD1. Germline loops: CDR1 KGHSH, CDR2 LQKENI. The CDR3 totals 15 residues. V trimming: 2 bases; J trimming: 7 bases; junction bases outside the gene matches: 4. CDR3 sequence: CASSPWTGTNSPLHF. DNA of the CDR3: TGTGCCAGCTCACCATGGACAGGGACCAATTCACCCCTCCACTTT.

The chain is built from TRBV12-5 and TRBJ1-6; D unresolved. The V end lost 0 bases, the J end lost 10 bases, and 10 bases lay between the germline ends. Germline V gene data show CDR1 as LGHNT and CDR2 as FRNRAP. This CDR3 comprises 14 residues. The CDR3 DNA reads TGTGCTAGTGGTTTGGTAACCGGGGTATCACCCCTCCACTTT. This codes for CASGLVTGVSPLHF.

The rearrangement links TRBV5-1 to TRBJ2-3, with D hard to call. From germline, CDR1 is SGHRS and CDR2 YFSETQ. The V gene lost 2 bases and the J gene lost 0 bases, with 10 bases spanning the gap. The CDR3 covers 15 residues. The CDR3 sequence: CASSLLAGSTDTQYF. DNA of the CDR3: TGCGCCAGCAGCTTACTGGCAGGCAGCACAGATACGCAGTATTTT.

The chain joins TRBV5-4 to TRBJ1-2; TRBD1 matches at 7 bases. J lost 8 bases, V lost 2 bases, and 18 bases had no gene match. This CDR3 has 17 amino acids. CDR1 and CDR2 from the germline V gene are SGHNT and YYREEE (reference sequence). The CDR3 loop reads CASSFFPLRQGPKGYTF. The CDR3 DNA sequence: TGTGCCAGCAGCTTTTTCCCTCTCCGACAGGGCCCGAAAGGCTACACCTTC.

The V call is TRBV5-1, the J call TRBJ2-1, with 16 bases fitting TRBD2. This CDR3 has 18 residues. In germline, CDR1 is SGHRS, CDR2 YFSETQ. V was clipped by 4 bases and J by 2 bases; unmatched bases: 6. This chain's CDR3 is CASSGTSGRAPAYNEQFF. The CDR3, as DNA: TGCGCCAGCAGCGGGACTAGCGGGAGGGCCCCCGCCTACAATGAGCAGTTCTTC.

J is TRBJ2-6 and V is TRBV5-1; no definite D call. V was trimmed by 4 bases and J by 3 bases, leaving 14 bases between them. The CDR3 is made up of 16 amino acids. Germline-derived CDR1 and CDR2 are SGHRS and YFSETQ. CDR3 residues: CASSLDGAGGANVLTF. The CDR3 DNA is TGCGCCAGCAGCCTGGACGGCGCTGGTGGGGCCAACGTCCTGACTTTC. Full variable domain (rest looked up from reference TRBV5-1 and TRBJ2-6): KAGVTQTPRYLIKTRGQQVTLSCSPISGHRSVSWYQQTPGQGLQFLFEYFSETQRNKGNFPGRFSGRQFSNSRSEMNVSTLELGDSALYLCASSLDGAGGANVLTFGAGSRLTVL.

This clone was detected only a few times. The V and J genes are TRBV19 and TRBJ1-4, with D possibly being TRBD1 (5 bases). CDR1 LNHDA and CDR2 SQIVND come from the germline V gene (reference sequence). The CDR3 is 14 residues long. V gave up 5 bases and J gave up 8 bases, with 15 bases separating them. CDR3: CASSVLRDGEKLFF. CDR3 in DNA: TGTGCCAGTAGTGTCCTCAGGGACGGAGAAAAACTGTTTTTT.

This chain links TRBV18 with TRBJ1-1, with no clear D. The CDR3 runs 14 residues. V was cut by 2 bases and J by 3 bases, with 10 bases left in between. Germline V CDR1 and CDR2: KGHSH, LQKENI. The CDR3 region is CASSPGGRDTEAFF. The CDR3 DNA follows: TGTGCCAGCTCACCAGGAGGCAGAGACACTGAAGCTTTCTTT.

The CDR3 region is CASSPLPRSTGLRDTEAFF. The CDR3 bases are TGTGCCAGCTCACCACTCCCCAGGAGTACAGGGCTACGAGACACTGAAGCTTTCTTT. The chain recombines TRBV18 with TRBJ1-1; D is perhaps TRBD1 (6 bases). CDR1 KGHSH and CDR2 LQKENI come from the germline V gene. This CDR3 spans 19 amino acids. V was trimmed by 1 base and J by 3 bases, leaving 24 bases between them. The full variable domain, in which reference TRBV18 and TRBJ1-1 provide the parts outside the CDR3, is NAGVMQNPRHLVRRRGQEARLRCSPMKGHSHVYWYRQLPEEGLKFMVYLQKENIIDESGMPKERFSAEFPKEGPSILRIQQVVRGDSAAYFCASSPLPRSTGLRDTEAFFGQGTRLTVV.

This sequence joins TRBV5-1 and TRBJ2-7; 8 bases fit TRBD2. The germline gives CDR1 SGHRS, CDR2 YFSETQ. This CDR3 has 14 residues. V was clipped by 4 bases and J by 3 bases; unmatched bases: 6. CDR3 coding DNA: TGCGCCAGCAGCCCTACGGGGGGGTTCTACGAGCAGTACTTC. Its translation is CASSPTGGFYEQYF.

This clone was detected only once. This chain uses TRBV2 with TRBJ1-3, with TRBD1 identical over 7 bases. CDR1 is SNHLY, CDR2 FYNNEI, per germline. The CDR3 is 14 amino acids. The trim removed 6 bases at V and 4 bases at J, leaving 6 bases unmatched. The CDR3 spells CASSPQGKGNTIYF. The CDR3 bases are TGTGCCAGCAGCCCACAGGGGAAGGGAAACACCATATATTTT.

As concerns this clone: A junction end diverges from the germline sequence, so it may reflect a read error. This sequence joins TRBV7-9 and TRBJ2-3; weak D call: TRBD2 (6 bases). CDR1 SEHNR and CDR2 FQNEAQ come from the germline V gene (reference sequence). The CDR3 consists of 14 residues. This CDR3 is CASSLGGVLDTQYF. In DNA, the CDR3 is TGTGCCAGCAGTTTAGGAGGGGTCTTAGATACGCAGTATTTT.

The rearrangement uses TRBV15 and TRBJ2-5; maybe TRBD1 (6 bases). The germline gives CDR1 LNHNV, CDR2 YYDKDF (reference sequence). The CDR3 has 16 amino acids. V gave up 1 base and J gave up 1 base, with 13 bases separating them. This chain's CDR3 is CATSRGSRTAQETQYF. In nucleotides, the CDR3 is TGTGCCACCAGCAGAGGGAGCCGGACAGCCCAAGAGACCCAGTACTTC.

The rearrangement uses TRBV7-7 and TRBJ2-5, with 7 bases aligning to TRBD1. The V segment lost 5 bases and the J segment 5 bases; nucleotides outside the gene matches: 5. The germline V gene encodes CDR1 SSHAT and CDR2 FNYEAQ (reference sequence). The CDR3 consists of 13 residues. Here the CDR3 DNA reads TGTGCCAGCAGCATGGACAGGACGGAGACCCAGTACTTC. This sequence encodes CASSMDRTETQYF.

The V and J genes are TRBV5-1 and TRBJ1-1; D remains unclear. Deletions cut 7 bases from V and 5 bases from J, with 15 bases between. Germline CDR1 is SGHRS and CDR2 is YFSETQ. This CDR3 spans 13 amino acids. The CDR3 DNA reads TGCGCCAGCCGCGAAGCCCAGGAGACTGAAGCTTTCTTT. Its translation: CASREAQETEAFF.

The chain links TRBV5-6 to TRBJ2-3; 12 bases fit TRBD1. CDR1 and CDR2 from the germline V gene are SGHDT and YYEEEE. The junction had 8 bases not matched to a gene; V was cut back by 4 bases and J by 2 bases. The CDR3 runs 17 residues. CDR3 DNA sequence: TGTGCCAGCAGCCTTCCGGGACAGGGGGCTCACACAGATACGCAGTATTTT. Translating gives CASSLPGQGAHTDTQYF.